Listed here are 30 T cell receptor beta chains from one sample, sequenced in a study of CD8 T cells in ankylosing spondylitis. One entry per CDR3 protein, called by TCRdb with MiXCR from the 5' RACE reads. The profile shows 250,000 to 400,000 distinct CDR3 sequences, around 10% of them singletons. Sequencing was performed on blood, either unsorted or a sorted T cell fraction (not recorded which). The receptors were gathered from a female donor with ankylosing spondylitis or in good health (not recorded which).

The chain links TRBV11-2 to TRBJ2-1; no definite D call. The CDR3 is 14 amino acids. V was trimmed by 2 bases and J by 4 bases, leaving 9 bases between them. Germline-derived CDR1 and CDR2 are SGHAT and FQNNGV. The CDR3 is CASSLRHRYNEQFF. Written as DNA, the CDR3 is TGTGCCAGCAGCTTAAGGCACAGATACAATGAGCAGTTCTTC.

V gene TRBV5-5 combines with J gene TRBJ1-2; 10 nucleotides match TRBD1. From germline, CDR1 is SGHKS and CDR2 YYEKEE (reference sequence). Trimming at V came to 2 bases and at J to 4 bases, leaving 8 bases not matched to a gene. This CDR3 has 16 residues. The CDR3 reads CASSLLMGQGTYGYTF. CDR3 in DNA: TGTGCCAGCAGCTTACTAATGGGACAGGGGACCTATGGCTACACCTTC.

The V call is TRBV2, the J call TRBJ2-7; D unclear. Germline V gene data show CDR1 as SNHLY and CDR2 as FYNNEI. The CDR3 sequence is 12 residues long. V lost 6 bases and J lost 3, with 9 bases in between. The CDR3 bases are TGTGCCAGCAGGTCGACTTACTACGAGCAGTACTTC. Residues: CASRSTYYEQYF.

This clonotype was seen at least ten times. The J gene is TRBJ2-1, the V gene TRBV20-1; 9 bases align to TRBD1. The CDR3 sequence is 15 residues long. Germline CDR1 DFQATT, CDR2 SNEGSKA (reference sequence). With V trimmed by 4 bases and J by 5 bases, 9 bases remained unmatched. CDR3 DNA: TGCAGTGCTAAGCCCCGGGACAGGGCCCACAATGAGCAGTTCTTC. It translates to CSAKPRDRAHNEQFF.

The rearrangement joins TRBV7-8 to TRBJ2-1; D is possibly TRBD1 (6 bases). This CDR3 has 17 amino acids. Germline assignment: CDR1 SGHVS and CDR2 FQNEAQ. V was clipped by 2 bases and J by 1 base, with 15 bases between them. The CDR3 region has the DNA TGTGCCAGCAGCTTAAGGGGGTCGGTAAATTCCTACAATGAGCAGTTCTTC. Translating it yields CASSLRGSVNSYNEQFF.

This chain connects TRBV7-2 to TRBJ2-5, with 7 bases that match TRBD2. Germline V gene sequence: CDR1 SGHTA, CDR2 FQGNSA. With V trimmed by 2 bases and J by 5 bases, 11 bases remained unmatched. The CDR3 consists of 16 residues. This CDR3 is CASSLRQRGVGETQYF. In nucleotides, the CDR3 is TGTGCCAGCAGCTTAAGGCAACGGGGGGTTGGGGAGACCCAGTACTTC.

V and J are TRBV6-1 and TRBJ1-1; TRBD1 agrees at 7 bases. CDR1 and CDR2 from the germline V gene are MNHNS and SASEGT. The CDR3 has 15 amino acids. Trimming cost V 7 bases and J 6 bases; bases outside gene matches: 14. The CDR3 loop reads CASKDPHRGPSEAFF. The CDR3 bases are TGTGCCAGCAAAGATCCCCACAGGGGCCCTTCTGAAGCTTTCTTT.

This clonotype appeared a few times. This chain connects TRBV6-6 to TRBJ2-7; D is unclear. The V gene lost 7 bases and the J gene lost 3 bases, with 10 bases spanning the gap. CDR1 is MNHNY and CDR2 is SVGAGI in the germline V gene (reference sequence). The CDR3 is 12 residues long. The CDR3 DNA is TGTGCCAGCACATCGAATGGCTACGAGCAGTACTTC. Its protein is CASTSNGYEQYF.

The chain's CDR3 is CSARSFDQATNEKLFF. The CDR3 DNA reads TGCAGTGCGAGAAGTTTCGACCAGGCAACTAATGAAAAACTGTTTTTT. The chain recombines TRBV20-1 with TRBJ1-4; D is unclear. Trimming stripped 6 bases from V and 0 bases from J, with 17 bases between. There are 16 residues in the CDR3. Germline V CDR1 and CDR2: DFQATT, SNEGSKA (reference sequence).

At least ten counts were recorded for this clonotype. CDR3 sequence (DNA): TGTGCCAGCAGTTACGGTGGGCACAGTTCCGTTACAGATACGCAGTATTTT. Protein sequence: CASSYGGHSSVTDTQYF. The chain has TRBV6-5 and TRBJ2-3, with D hard to call. The CDR3 length is 17 residues. The ends were cut back, 2 bases at V and 3 bases at J, with 18 bases in the middle. Germline lookup yields CDR1 MNHEY and CDR2 SVGAGI.

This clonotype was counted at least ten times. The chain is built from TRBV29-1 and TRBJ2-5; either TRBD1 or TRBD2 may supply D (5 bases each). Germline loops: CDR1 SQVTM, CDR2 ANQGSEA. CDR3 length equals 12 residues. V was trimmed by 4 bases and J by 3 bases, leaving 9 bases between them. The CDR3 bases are TGCAGCGTTGCAAGGGGAGAAGAGACCCAGTACTTC. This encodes CSVARGEETQYF.

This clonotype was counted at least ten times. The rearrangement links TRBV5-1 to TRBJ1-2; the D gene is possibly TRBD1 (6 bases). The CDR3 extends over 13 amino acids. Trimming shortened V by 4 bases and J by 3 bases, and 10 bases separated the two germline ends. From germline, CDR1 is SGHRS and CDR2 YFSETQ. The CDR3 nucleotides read TGCGCCAGCAGCACGACAGGAGACTATGGCTACACCTTC. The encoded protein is CASSTTGDYGYTF.

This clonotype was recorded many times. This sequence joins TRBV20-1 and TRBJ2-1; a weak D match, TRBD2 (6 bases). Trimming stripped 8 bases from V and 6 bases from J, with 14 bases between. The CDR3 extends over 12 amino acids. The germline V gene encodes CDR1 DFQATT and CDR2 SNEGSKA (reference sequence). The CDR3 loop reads CSLRLDRNEQFF. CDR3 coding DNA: TGCAGTCTAAGACTAGACCGCAATGAGCAGTTCTTC.

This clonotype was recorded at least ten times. CDR3 coding DNA: TGTGCCAGCAGTAAAGCGGGAGTGGGGTACGAGCAGTACTTC. This sequence encodes CASSKAGVGYEQYF. V usage is TRBV25-1 and J usage is TRBJ2-7, with 8 nucleotides matching TRBD2. There are 14 residues in the CDR3. The germline V gene has CDR1 MGHDK and CDR2 SYGVNS. Trimming at V came to 5 bases and at J to 4 bases, leaving 7 bases not matched to a gene.

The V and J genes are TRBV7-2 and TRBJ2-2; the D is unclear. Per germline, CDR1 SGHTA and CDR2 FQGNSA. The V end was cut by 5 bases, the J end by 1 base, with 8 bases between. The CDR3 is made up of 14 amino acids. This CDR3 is CASSNTVNTGELFF. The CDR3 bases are TGTGCCAGCAGCAATACAGTGAACACCGGGGAGCTGTTTTTT.

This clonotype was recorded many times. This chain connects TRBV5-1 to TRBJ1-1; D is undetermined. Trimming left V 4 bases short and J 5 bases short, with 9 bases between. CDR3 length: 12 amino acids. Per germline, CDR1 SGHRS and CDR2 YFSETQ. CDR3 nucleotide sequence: TGCGCCAGCAGCGTCCGGGTTACTGAAGCTTTCTTT. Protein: CASSVRVTEAFF.

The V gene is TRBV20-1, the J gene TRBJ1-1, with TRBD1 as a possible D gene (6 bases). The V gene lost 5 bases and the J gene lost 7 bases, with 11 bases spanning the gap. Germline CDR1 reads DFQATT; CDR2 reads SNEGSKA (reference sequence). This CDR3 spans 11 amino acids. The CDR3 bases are TGCAGTGCTCAACAGGGCCTTGAAGCTTTCTTT. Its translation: CSAQQGLEAFF.

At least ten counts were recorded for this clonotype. In nucleotides, the CDR3 is TGTGCCAGCAGTTGGCAGGGGTCTACCTATCAGCCCCAGCATTTT. Protein sequence: CASSWQGSTYQPQHF. The rearrangement joins TRBV12-3 or TRBV12-4 to TRBJ1-5; a possible D gene is TRBD1 (6 bases). V was pared by 4 bases and J by 5 bases, with 15 bases between. The CDR3 is made up of 15 amino acids.

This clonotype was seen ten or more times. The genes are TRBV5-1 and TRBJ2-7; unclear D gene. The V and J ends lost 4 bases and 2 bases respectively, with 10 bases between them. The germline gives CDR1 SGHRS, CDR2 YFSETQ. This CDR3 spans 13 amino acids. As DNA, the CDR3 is TGCGCCAGCAGCGTGGACGCAGCCTACGAGCAGTACTTC. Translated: CASSVDAAYEQYF. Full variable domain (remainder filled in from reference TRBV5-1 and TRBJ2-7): KAGVTQTPRYLIKTRGQQVTLSCSPISGHRSVSWYQQTPGQGLQFLFEYFSETQRNKGNFPGRFSGRQFSNSRSEMNVSTLELGDSALYLCASSVDAAYEQYFGPGTRLTVT.

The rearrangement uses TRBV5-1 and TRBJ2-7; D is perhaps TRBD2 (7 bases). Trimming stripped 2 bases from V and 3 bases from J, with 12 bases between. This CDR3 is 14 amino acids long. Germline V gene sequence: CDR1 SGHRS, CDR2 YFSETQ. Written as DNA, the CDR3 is TGCGCCAGCAGCTTACTGGGGGGGCACTACGAGCAGTACTTC. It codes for CASSLLGGHYEQYF.

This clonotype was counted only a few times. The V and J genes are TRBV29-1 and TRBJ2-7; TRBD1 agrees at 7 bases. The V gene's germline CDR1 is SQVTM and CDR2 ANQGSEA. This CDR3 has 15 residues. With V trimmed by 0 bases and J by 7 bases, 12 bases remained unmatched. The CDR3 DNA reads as TGCAGCGTTGAAGATGACGGTAAGGGGGCGCGGGAGCAGTACTTC. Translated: CSVEDDGKGAREQYF.

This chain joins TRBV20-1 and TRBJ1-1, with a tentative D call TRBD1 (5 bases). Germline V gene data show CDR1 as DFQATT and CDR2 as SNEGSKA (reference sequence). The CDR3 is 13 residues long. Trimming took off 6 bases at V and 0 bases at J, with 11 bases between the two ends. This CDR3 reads CSAKTVMNTEAFF. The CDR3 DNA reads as TGCAGTGCCAAGACAGTAATGAACACTGAAGCTTTCTTT.

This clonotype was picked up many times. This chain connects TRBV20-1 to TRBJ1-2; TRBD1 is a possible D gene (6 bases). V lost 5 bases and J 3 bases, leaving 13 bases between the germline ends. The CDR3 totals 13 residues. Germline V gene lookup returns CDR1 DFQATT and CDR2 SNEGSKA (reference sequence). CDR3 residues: CSAEGGGYYGYTF. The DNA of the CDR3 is TGCAGTGCTGAGGGGGGGGGCTACTATGGCTACACCTTC.

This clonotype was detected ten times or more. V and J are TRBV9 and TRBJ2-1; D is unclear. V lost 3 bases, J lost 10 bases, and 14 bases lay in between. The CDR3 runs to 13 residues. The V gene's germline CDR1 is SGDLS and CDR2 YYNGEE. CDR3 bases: TGTGCCAGCAGCGCCCGGCCCCTCTCGGAGCAGTTCTTC. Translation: CASSARPLSEQFF.

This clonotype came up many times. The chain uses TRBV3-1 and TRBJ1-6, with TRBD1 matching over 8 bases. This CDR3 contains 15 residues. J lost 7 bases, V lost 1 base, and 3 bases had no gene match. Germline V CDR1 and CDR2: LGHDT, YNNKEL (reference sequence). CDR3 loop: CASSQGNRGNSPLHF. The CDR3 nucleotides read TGTGCCAGCAGCCAAGGTAACAGGGGGAATTCACCCCTCCACTTT.

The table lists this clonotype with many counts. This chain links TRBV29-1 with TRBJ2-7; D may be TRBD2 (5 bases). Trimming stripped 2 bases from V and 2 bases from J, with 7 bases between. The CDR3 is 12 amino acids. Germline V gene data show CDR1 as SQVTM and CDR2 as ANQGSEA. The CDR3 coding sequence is TGCAGCGTTGAAATCGGGGCCTACGAGCAGTACTTC. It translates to CSVEIGAYEQYF.

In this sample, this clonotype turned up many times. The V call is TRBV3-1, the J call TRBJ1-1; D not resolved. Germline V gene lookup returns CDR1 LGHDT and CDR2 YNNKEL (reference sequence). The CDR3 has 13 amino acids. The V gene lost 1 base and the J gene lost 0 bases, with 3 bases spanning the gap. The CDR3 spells CASSQGMNTEAFF. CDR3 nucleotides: TGTGCCAGCAGCCAAGGCATGAACACTGAAGCTTTCTTT.

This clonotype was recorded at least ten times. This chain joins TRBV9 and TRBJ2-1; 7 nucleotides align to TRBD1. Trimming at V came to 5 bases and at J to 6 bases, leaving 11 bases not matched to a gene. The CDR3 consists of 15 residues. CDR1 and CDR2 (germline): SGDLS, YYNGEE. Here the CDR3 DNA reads TGTGCCAGCAGACCAGGGGGTAGAATGGTCAATGAGCAGTTCTTC. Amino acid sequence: CASRPGGRMVNEQFF.

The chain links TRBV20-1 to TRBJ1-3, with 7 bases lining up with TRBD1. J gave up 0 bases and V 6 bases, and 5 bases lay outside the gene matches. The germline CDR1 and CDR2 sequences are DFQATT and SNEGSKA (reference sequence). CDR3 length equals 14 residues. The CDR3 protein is CSATDRSSGNTIYF. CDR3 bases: TGCAGTGCAACGGACAGGAGCTCTGGAAACACCATATATTTT.

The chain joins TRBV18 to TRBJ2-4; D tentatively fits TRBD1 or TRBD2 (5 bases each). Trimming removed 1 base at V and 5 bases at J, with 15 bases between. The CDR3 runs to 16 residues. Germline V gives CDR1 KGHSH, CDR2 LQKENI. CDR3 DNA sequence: TGTGCCAGCTCACCACAAAGAGGGGAGCACGAAAACATTCAGTACTTC. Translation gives CASSPQRGEHENIQYF.